The rows below give T cell receptor beta chains drawn from one sample of a study of long-term antiretroviral therapy in people with HIV. Some clones are missing from TCRdb's copy, which holds only in-frame ones; the method was immunoSEQ multiplex PCR. The sample has some 23,000 clones, 80% to 95% seen once. The sample here was unsorted PBMCs, taken 7.6 years after starting antiretroviral therapy. The source of these receptors is a woman aged 40 to 50 with HIV. Both conserved end residues are part of each CDR3. D genes are given only for firm matches. Clone size is not always given. Where it is, it says once, few, many or a class for expanded clones.

>TRBV5-4|TRBD1|TRBJ2-7|-
TGTGCCAGCAGCTTGGGAGGGACAGATCTATACGAGCAGTACTTC
CASSLGGTDLYEQYF
>TRBV7-2|-|TRBJ1-3|-
TGTGCCAGCAGCTCGTTGGTAGGGGTCGCTGGAAACACCATATATTTT
CASSSLVGVAGNTIYF
>TRBV7-2|-|TRBJ2-7|-
TGTGCCAGCAGCTTACGACTGAGTCAGTACTTC
CASSLRLSQYF
>TRBV7-9|-|TRBJ1-4|-
TGTGCCAGCAGCTACGACAGATATGAAAAACTGTTTTTT
CASSYDRYEKLFF
>TRBV6-5|-|TRBJ1-2|once
TGTGCCAGCAGTTCGGGGAAAAACTATGGCTACACCTTC
CASSSGKNYGYTF
>TRBV25-1|TRBD1|TRBJ2-5|-
TGTGCCAGCAGAGGGACAGGGGGACAAGAGACCCAGTACTTC
CASRGTGGQETQYF
>TRBV5-1|-|TRBJ2-6|-
TGCGCCAGCAGCGTAGGGGGAGCTGGGGCCAACGTCCTGACTTTC
CASSVGGAGANVLTF
>TRBV11-2|-|TRBJ1-2|-
TGTGCCAGCAGCTTAGGGATGAACTATGGCTACACCTTC
CASSLGMNYGYTF
>TRBV2|-|TRBJ2-7|-
TGTGCCAGCAGTGAAACCAGGTCTTACGAGCAGTACTTC
CASSETRSYEQYF
>TRBV7-2|-|TRBJ1-6|-
TGTGCCAGCAGTTCATACCCACAGGCAAATTCACCCCTCCACTTT
CASSSYPQANSPLHF
>TRBV2|-|TRBJ2-3|once
TGTGCCAGCAGTGCCTCCAGTACTAGCACAGATACGCAGTATTTT
CASSASSTSTDTQYF
>TRBV5-1|-|TRBJ2-7|-
TGCGCCAGCACCGGACGGACCTCCTACGAGCAGTACTTC
CASTGRTSYEQYF
>TRBV27|-|TRBJ1-2|-
TGTGCCAGCAGTTTATCGGGCAGGTCTATTGGCTACACCTTC
CASSLSGRSIGYTF
>TRBV9|-|TRBJ2-5|-
TGTGCCAGCAGCGTTTACGAAAGAGAGACCCAGTACTTC
CASSVYERETQYF
>TRBV9|-|TRBJ1-2|-
TGTGCCAGCAGCCTCCTTGAGGCAGGGTCGAGTGGCTACACCTTC
CASSLLEAGSSGYTF
>TRBV5-4|TRBD1|TRBJ2-5|-
TGTGCCAGCAGTCGAGGACAGGGTGGACCCTCTCAAGAGACCCAGTACTTC
CASSRGQGGPSQETQYF
>TRBV19|-|TRBJ1-6|-
TGTGCCAGTAGACAGGGCCTCTCCTATAATTCACCCCTCCACTTT
CASRQGLSYNSPLHF
>TRBV19|TRBD1|TRBJ2-7|-
TGTGCCAGTAGTCTCCGGGACAGGGGTTCACACGAGCAGTACTTC
CASSLRDRGSHEQYF
>TRBV6-5|-|TRBJ2-7|-
TGTGCCAGCAGTTACTCAGTGGAGAGCTCCTACGAGCAGTACTTC
CASSYSVESSYEQYF
>TRBV7-9|TRBD2|TRBJ2-1|-
TGTGCCAGCAGCTTAGCCGGGACTAGTCCCCGCGAGCAGTTCTTC
CASSLAGTSPREQFF
>TRBV6-5|-|TRBJ2-3|once
TGTGCCAGCGCGTACAGTAGCACAGATACGCAGTATTTT
CASAYSSTDTQYF